Listed below are T cell receptor beta chains from one sample, sequenced in a study. TCRdb independently ran MiXCR on the 5' RACE reads; one entry per CDR3 protein. The table includes approximately 7,900 distinct CDR3 sequences, approximately 67% detected once. Sequencing was done on a sample of tumor-infiltrating naive CD4+ T cells sorted from the breast tumor. The origin of the receptors is a female donor with breast cancer. CDR3s include the opening cysteine and the closing phenylalanine or tryptophan. Each record gives: V gene, D gene, clone size, J gene, CDR3 protein, CDR3 DNA. A D gene is named only where the DNA matches it firmly. Some rows mark clone size as missing; the rest say once, few, many or name a class of expanded clone.

V: TRBV7-2; D: NA; size: NA; J: TRBJ1-5; CDR3: CASSLAEGINQPQHF; DNA: TGTGCCAGCAGCTTAGCGGAAGGCATCAATCAGCCCCAGCATTTT
V: TRBV9; D: NA; size: few; J: TRBJ1-5; CDR3: CASSVDHNQPQHF; DNA: TGTGCCAGCAGCGTAGACCACAATCAGCCCCAGCATTTT
V: TRBV20-1; D: NA; size: NA; J: TRBJ2-2; CDR3: CSALLRDGLTGELFF; DNA: TGCAGTGCGCTCCTCCGGGACGGACTCACCGGGGAGCTGTTTTTT
V: TRBV29-1; D: TRBD2; size: NA; J: TRBJ2-2; CDR3: CSVVSGGGFSGELFF; DNA: TGCAGCGTGGTCTCCGGCGGGGGATTCTCCGGGGAGCTGTTTTTT
V: TRBV6-4; D: TRBD2; size: NA; J: TRBJ2-1; CDR3: CASRGLAGEGEQFF; DNA: TGTGCCAGCAGAGGACTAGCGGGAGAGGGAGAGCAGTTCTTC
V: TRBV20-1; D: NA; size: few; J: TRBJ2-7; CDR3: CSAAGIGGTSAHEQYF; DNA: TGCAGTGCCGCCGGAATTGGCGGGACTTCTGCCCACGAGCAGTACTTC
V: TRBV20-1; D: TRBD1; size: NA; J: TRBJ1-5; CDR3: CSAAPTLDRGDQPQHF; DNA: TGCAGTGCTGCCCCAACCCTGGACAGGGGCGATCAGCCCCAGCATTTT
V: TRBV7-7; D: TRBD1; size: NA; J: TRBJ2-3; CDR3: CASSLSWTGSTDTQYF; DNA: TGTGCCAGCAGCTTAAGTTGGACAGGGAGCACAGATACGCAGTATTTT
V: TRBV12-3/TRBV12-4; D: TRBD2; size: NA; J: TRBJ2-3; CDR3: CASLAGVLDTQYF; DNA: TGTGCCAGCCTAGCGGGAGTACTGGATACGCAGTATTTT
V: TRBV4-1; D: TRBD1; size: NA; J: TRBJ1-1; CDR3: CASSQGNRGFDTEAFF; DNA: TGCGCCAGCAGCCAAGGCAACAGGGGATTTGACACTGAAGCTTTCTTT
V: TRBV7-7; D: NA; size: few; J: TRBJ1-1; CDR3: CASSLGQGATEAFF; DNA: TGTGCTAGCAGCTTAGGGCAAGGCGCGACTGAAGCTTTCTTT
V: TRBV14; D: NA; size: once; J: TRBJ1-2; CDR3: CASSQESGVDYGYTF; DNA: TGTGCCAGCAGCCAAGAATCGGGGGTCGACTATGGCTACACCTTC
V: TRBV7-3; D: NA; size: NA; J: TRBJ2-5; CDR3: CASSSITLQETQYF; DNA: TGTGCCAGCAGTTCTATCACCTTACAAGAGACCCAGTACTTC
V: TRBV20-1; D: NA; size: NA; J: TRBJ1-1; CDR3: CSAVQGNTEAFF; DNA: TGCAGTGCTGTACAGGGGAACACTGAAGCTTTCTTT
V: TRBV6-5; D: NA; size: NA; J: TRBJ1-1; CDR3: CASSQDGAQNTEAFF; DNA: TGTGCCAGCAGCCAAGACGGGGCTCAGAACACTGAAGCTTTCTTT
V: TRBV6-5; D: TRBD2; size: once; J: TRBJ2-1; CDR3: CAVSPSGGAYNEQFF; DNA: TGTGCCGTTAGTCCTAGCGGGGGGGCCTACAATGAGCAGTTCTTC
V: TRBV5-1; D: NA; size: NA; J: TRBJ2-2; CDR3: CASSSLRVGKNTGELFF; DNA: TGCGCCAGCAGCTCCCTCCGGGTGGGGAAGAACACCGGGGAGCTGTTTTTT
V: TRBV29-1; D: NA; size: NA; J: TRBJ1-3; CDR3: CSVIIASSGNTIYF; DNA: TGCAGCGTGATCATAGCTTCCTCTGGAAACACCATATATTTT
V: TRBV5-1; D: NA; size: NA; J: TRBJ2-5; CDR3: CASSGGSQETQYF; DNA: TGCGCCAGCAGCGGGGGCAGTCAAGAGACCCAGTACTTC
V: TRBV10-3; D: TRBD2; size: NA; J: TRBJ2-1; CDR3: CAISEDRTSGRESSYNEQFF; DNA: TGTGCCATCAGTGAGGACAGGACTAGCGGGAGGGAGAGCTCCTACAATGAGCAGTTCTTC
V: TRBV7-9; D: NA; size: NA; J: TRBJ1-1; CDR3: CASSAPDRPPTEAFF; DNA: TGTGCCAGCAGCGCTCCGGACAGACCCCCGACTGAAGCTTTCTTT
V: TRBV20-1; D: NA; size: NA; J: TRBJ1-5; CDR3: CSARVSSAARGQPQHF; DNA: TGCAGTGCTAGGGTATCGTCGGCAGCCCGGGGTCAGCCCCAGCATTTT
V: TRBV20-1; D: NA; size: NA; J: TRBJ1-1; CDR3: CSAVGGNTEAFF; DNA: TGCAGTGCTGTAGGGGGGAACACTGAAGCTTTCTTT
V: TRBV7-2; D: TRBD1; size: few; J: TRBJ2-7; CDR3: CASSSTGGGEQYF; DNA: TGTGCCAGCAGCTCGACAGGGGGCGGTGAGCAGTACTTC
V: TRBV6-1; D: TRBD1; size: NA; J: TRBJ2-3; CDR3: CAADRGQGGSADTQYF; DNA: TGTGCCGCCGACCGAGGACAGGGAGGATCGGCAGATACGCAGTATTTT
V: TRBV7-3; D: NA; size: NA; J: TRBJ2-1; CDR3: CASSLEIYGNEQFF; DNA: TGTGCCAGCAGCTTAGAAATCTATGGCAATGAGCAGTTCTTC
V: TRBV5-5; D: NA; size: NA; J: TRBJ1-5; CDR3: CASSLSGGSNQPQHF; DNA: TGTGCCAGCAGCTTGTCCGGGGGGAGCAATCAGCCCCAGCATTTT
V: TRBV12-3/TRBV12-4; D: TRBD1; size: NA; J: TRBJ2-3; CDR3: CASSEEGANTDTQYF; DNA: TGTGCCAGCAGCGAAGAGGGGGCCAACACAGATACGCAGTATTTT
V: TRBV5-5; D: NA; size: once; J: TRBJ1-3; CDR3: CASSTGLEGNTIYF; DNA: TGTGCCAGCAGCACCGGGCTAGAGGGAAACACCATATATTTT